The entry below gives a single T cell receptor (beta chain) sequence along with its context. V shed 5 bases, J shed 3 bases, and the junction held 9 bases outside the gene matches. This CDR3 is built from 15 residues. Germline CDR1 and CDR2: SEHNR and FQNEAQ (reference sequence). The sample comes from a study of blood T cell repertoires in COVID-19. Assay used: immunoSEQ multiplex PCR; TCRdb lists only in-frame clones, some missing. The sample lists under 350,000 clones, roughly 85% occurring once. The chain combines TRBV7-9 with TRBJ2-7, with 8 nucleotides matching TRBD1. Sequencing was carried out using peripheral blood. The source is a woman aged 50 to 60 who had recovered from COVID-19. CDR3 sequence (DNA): TGTGCCAGCAGCCCCGGACAGGGTGCTTTCTACGAGCAGTACTTC. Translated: CASSPGQGAFYEQYF.